These T cell receptor beta chains were read from a single sample in a study of T cells in Graves' hyperthyroidism and ophthalmopathy. MiXCR, run by TCRdb on the multiplex PCR reads, gives a single entry per CDR3 protein. The sample yields 200,000 to 250,000 distinct CDR3 sequences, 15% to 20% seen once. The sequencing sample was made of blood. The receptors were gathered from a woman aged 18-29 years with Graves' ophthalmopathy. CDR3s leave out the opening cysteine and the closing phenylalanine or tryptophan. The order of the fields is clone size, D gene, CDR3 length, V gene, J gene, CDR3 protein. D genes are given only for firm matches. Clone size is given for some rows only: seen once, a few or many times, or a class if the clone is expanded.

.	.	11	TRBV19	TRBJ2-3	ASSSYLADTQY
many	TRBD2	18	TRBV9	TRBJ2-3	ASSVGLKAGGRIDTDTQY
many	.	11	TRBV29-1	TRBJ1-3	SVDPGTGNTIY
many	.	15	TRBV2	TRBJ2-2	ASSDGMGGGRSGELF
many	TRBD2	13	TRBV20-1	TRBJ2-7	SARSVAGGEYEQY
many	.	12	TRBV30	TRBJ2-3	AWSVGELADTQY
few	TRBD2	12	TRBV10-2	TRBJ2-2	ASSASGIAGELF
many	.	12	TRBV11-2	TRBJ1-4	ASSLDPGQEKLF
.	.	12	TRBV18	TRBJ1-2	ASSPQGTDYGYT
.	.	14	TRBV18	TRBJ2-1	ASSPIQLSGAYEQF
many	TRBD1	14	TRBV18	TRBJ2-3	ASSPGTGYVTDTQY
many	.	12	TRBV28	TRBJ1-6	ASSFRSVNSPLH
many	.	13	TRBV27	TRBJ1-1	ASSLSVGPNTEAF
many	TRBD1	9	TRBV20-1	TRBJ2-5	SAKLSGTGN
.	.	11	TRBV10-3	TRBJ2-1	AITGDKGNEQF
many	TRBD1	13	TRBV10-3	TRBJ1-2	AISDMDRGVYGYT
many	.	14	TRBV6-1	TRBJ1-3	ASSERFRSSGNTIY
many	.	14	TRBV15	TRBJ1-6	ATSRERSEWVSPLH
many	TRBD2	16	TRBV28	TRBJ2-1	ASSFPFLLAGGGNEQF
many	.	10	TRBV7-9	TRBJ1-2	ASSPAEDGYT
many	.	11	TRBV12-3/TRBV12-4	TRBJ1-1	ASSFKGSTEAF
many	.	12	TRBV9	TRBJ2-7	ASSPADYPNKQY
many	.	12	TRBV20-1	TRBJ2-7	SARRTLLSYEQY
few	TRBD2	11	TRBV19	TRBJ2-7	ASSGLAGVEQY
many	.	15	TRBV9	TRBJ1-5	ASSVATGGKSNQPQH
few	.	12	TRBV19	TRBJ1-5	ASSVLHSNQPQH
many	.	12	TRBV10-3	TRBJ2-1	AISGAGDGNEQF
many	TRBD1	12	TRBV28	TRBJ1-1	ASRRQGRFAEAF
many	TRBD1	17	TRBV7-9	TRBJ2-1	ASSLGNRDRIRAYNEQF
many	TRBD2	14	TRBV24-1	TRBJ2-1	ATSDSLAGAYNEQF
many	.	13	TRBV3-1	TRBJ1-2	ASSQGSQANYGYT
many	TRBD1	13	TRBV7-6	TRBJ2-5	ASSPKGQGVETQY
few	TRBD1	18	TRBV18	TRBJ2-6	ASSPSLRTGGPSGANVLT
many	TRBD2	16	TRBV18	TRBJ2-1	ASSPDYSSGGASNEQF
many	.	13	TRBV18	TRBJ1-1	ASSPPVVLNTEAF
many	.	13	TRBV10-2	TRBJ1-2	ASSESRTVIYGYT
.	.	9	TRBV27	TRBJ2-6	ASSGANVLT
.	.	16	TRBV20-1	TRBJ2-5	SARDFGGGLAWGETQY
many	TRBD1	13	TRBV12-5	TRBJ2-3	ASGQGQASTDTQY
.	.	12	TRBV6-1	TRBJ1-5	ASSLGMGVQPQH
many	TRBD1	13	TRBV4-1	TRBJ1-6	ASSRTGTANSPLH
many	.	15	TRBV28	TRBJ2-5	ASSDRQPIREQETQY